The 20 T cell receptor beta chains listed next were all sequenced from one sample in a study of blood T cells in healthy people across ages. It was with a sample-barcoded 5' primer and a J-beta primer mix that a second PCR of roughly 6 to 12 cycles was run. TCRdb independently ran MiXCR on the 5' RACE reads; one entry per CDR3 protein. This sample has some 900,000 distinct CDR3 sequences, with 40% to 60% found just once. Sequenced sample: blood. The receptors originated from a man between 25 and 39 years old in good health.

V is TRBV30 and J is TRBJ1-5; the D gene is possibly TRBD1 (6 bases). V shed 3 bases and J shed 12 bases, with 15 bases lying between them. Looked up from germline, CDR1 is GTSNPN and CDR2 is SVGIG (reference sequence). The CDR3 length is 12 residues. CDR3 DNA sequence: TGTGCCTGGAGCTCAAACAGGGTCTTCCAGCATTTT. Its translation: CAWSSNRVFQHF. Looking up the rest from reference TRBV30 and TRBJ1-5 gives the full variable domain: SQTIHQWPATLVQPVGSPLSLECTVEGTSNPNLYWYRQAAGRGLQLLFYSVGIGQISSEVPQNLSASRPQDRQFILSSKKLLLSDSGFYLCAWSSNRVFQHFGDGTRLSIL.

CDR3 amino acids: CASSKIPGQGSYEQYF. CDR3 DNA: TGCGCCAGCAGCAAGATACCGGGACAGGGCTCCTACGAGCAGTACTTC. The chain links TRBV5-1 to TRBJ2-7; TRBD1 matches at 9 bases. The CDR3 extends over 16 amino acids. The germline V gene encodes CDR1 SGHRS and CDR2 YFSETQ. Unmatched junction bases numbered 8, after V lost 4 bases and J lost 0 bases.

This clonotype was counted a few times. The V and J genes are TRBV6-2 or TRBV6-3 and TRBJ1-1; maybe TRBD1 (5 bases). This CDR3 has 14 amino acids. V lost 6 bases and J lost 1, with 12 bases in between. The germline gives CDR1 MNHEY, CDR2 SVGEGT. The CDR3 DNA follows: TGTGCCAGCAGGAGGGACGGAACGAACACTGAAGCTTTCTTT. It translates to CASRRDGTNTEAFF.

The DNA of the CDR3 is TGTGCCAGCAGTTCTCCCCGACAGGGGGCCAGAGAGACCCAGTACTTC. This gives the protein CASSSPRQGARETQYF. The chain is built from TRBV12-3 or TRBV12-4 and TRBJ2-5; TRBD1 aligns across 10 bases. J lost 4 bases, V lost 4 bases, and 9 bases had no gene match. This CDR3 is 16 amino acids long.

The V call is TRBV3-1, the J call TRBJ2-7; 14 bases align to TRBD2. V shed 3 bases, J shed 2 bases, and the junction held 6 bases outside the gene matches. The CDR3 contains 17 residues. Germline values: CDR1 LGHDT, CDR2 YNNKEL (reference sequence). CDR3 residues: CASSQWGLAGETYEQYF. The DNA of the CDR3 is TGTGCCAGCAGCCAGTGGGGACTAGCGGGGGAAACCTACGAGCAGTACTTC.

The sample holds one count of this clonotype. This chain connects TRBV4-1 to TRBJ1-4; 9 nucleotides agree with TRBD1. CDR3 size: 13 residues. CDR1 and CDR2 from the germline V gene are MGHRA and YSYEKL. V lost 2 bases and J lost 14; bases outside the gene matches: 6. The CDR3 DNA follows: TGCGCCAGCAGCCAACAAAGACAGGGGGACCTGTTTTTT. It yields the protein CASSQQRQGDLFF.

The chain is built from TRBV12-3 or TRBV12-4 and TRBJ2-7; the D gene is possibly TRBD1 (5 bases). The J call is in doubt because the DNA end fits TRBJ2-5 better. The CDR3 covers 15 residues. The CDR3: CASSLGGSREGTQYF. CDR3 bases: TGTGCCAGCAGTTTAGGAGGTAGCAGGGAAGGGACCCAGTACTTC.

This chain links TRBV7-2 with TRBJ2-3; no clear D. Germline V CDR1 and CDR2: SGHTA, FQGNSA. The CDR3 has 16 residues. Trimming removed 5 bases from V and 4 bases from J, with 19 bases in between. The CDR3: CASSPRLGYRSDTQYF. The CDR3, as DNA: TGTGCCAGCAGCCCCCGGTTAGGGTACCGGTCAGATACGCAGTATTTT.

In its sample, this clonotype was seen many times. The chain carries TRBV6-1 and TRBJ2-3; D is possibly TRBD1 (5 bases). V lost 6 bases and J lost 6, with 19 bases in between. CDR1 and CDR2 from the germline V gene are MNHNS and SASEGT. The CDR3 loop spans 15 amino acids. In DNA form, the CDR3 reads TGTGCCAGCAGCGGCCATAGGGGCCTTTTGGATACGCAGTATTTT. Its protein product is CASSGHRGLLDTQYF.

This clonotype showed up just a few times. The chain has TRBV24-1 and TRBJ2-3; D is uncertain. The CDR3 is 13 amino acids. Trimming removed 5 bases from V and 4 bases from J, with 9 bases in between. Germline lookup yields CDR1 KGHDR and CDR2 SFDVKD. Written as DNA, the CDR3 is TGTGCCACCAGTGGGGTCGGATCAGATACGCAGTATTTT. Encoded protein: CATSGVGSDTQYF.

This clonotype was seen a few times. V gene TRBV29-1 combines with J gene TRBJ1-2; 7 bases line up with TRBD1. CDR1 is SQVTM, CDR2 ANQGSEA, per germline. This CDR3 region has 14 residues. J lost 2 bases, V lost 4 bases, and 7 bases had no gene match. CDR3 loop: CSVGRDSGNYGYTF. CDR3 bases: TGCAGCGTTGGTCGGGACAGCGGAAACTATGGCTACACCTTC. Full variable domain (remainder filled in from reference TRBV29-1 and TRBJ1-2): SAVISQKPSRDICQRGTSLTIQCQVDSQVTMMFWYRQQPGQSLTLIATANQGSEATYESGFVIDKFPISRPNLTFSTLTVSNMSPEDSSIYLCSVGRDSGNYGYTFGSGTRLTVV.

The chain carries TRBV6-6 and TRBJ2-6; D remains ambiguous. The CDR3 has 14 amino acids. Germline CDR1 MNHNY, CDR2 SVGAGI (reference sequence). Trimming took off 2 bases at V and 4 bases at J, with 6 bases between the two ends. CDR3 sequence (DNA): TGTGCCAGCAGTTACCTTCCCGGGGCCAACGTCCTGACTTTC. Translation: CASSYLPGANVLTF.

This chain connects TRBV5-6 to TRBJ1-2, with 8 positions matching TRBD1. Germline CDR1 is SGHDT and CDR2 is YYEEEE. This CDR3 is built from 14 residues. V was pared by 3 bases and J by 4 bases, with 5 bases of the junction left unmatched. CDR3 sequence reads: CASSYDRGSYGYTF. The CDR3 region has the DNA TGTGCCAGCAGCTACGACAGGGGCTCCTATGGCTACACCTTC.

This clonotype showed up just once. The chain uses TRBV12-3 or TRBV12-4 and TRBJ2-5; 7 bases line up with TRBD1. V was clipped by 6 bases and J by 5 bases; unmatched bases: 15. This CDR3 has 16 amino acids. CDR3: CASSHTDRVFRETQYF. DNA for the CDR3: TGTGCCAGCAGCCACACCGACAGGGTTTTTCGGGAGACCCAGTACTTC.

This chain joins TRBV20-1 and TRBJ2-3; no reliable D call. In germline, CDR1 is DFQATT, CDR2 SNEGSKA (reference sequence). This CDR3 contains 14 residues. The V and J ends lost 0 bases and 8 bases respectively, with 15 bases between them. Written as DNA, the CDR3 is TGCAGTGCTAGAGATGTCGACCCGCCCGGTACGCAGTATTTT. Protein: CSARDVDPPGTQYF.

CDR3 amino acids: CAPWDGTTREQFF. CDR3 coding DNA: TGTGCCCCCTGGGACGGGACAACCCGCGAGCAGTTCTTC. The chain recombines TRBV10-3 with TRBJ2-1; the D gene is possibly TRBD1 (6 bases). Trimming pared 11 bases from V and 10 bases from J, leaving 21 bases between. CDR1 ENHRY and CDR2 SYGVKD come from the germline V gene. CDR3 length: 13 amino acids.

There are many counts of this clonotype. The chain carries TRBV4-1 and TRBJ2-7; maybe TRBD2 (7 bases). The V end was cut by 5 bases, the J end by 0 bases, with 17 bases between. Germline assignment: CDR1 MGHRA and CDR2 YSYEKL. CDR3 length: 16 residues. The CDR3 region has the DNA TGCGCCAGCAGCGGAACAACAGGGAGGGTCTCCTACGAGCAGTACTTC. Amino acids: CASSGTTGRVSYEQYF.

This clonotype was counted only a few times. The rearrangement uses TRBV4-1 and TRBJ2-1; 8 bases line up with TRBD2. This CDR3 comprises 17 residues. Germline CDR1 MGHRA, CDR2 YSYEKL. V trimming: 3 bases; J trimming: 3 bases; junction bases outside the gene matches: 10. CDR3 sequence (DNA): TGCGCCAGCAGCCACGGGATAGCGGGGAAAGGCTACAATGAGCAGTTCTTC. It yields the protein CASSHGIAGKGYNEQFF.

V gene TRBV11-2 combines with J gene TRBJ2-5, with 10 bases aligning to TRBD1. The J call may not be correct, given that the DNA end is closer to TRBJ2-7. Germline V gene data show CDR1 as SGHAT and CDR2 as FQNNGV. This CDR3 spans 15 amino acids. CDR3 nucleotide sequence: TGTGCCAGCAGCTCACCTCCGGGACAGGGGTACGAGCAGTACTTC. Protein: CASSSPPGQGYEQYF.

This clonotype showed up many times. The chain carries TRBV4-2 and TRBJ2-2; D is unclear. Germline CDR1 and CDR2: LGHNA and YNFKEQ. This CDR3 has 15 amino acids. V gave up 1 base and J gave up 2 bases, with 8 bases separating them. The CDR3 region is CASSQVYENTGELFF. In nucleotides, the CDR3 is TGTGCCAGCAGCCAAGTGTACGAAAACACCGGGGAGCTGTTTTTT.